Listed below are T cell receptor beta chains from one sample, sequenced in a study of T cell responses to AZD1222 COVID-19 vaccine. Sequencing was performed with immunoSEQ multiplex PCR; in TCRdb, only in-frame clones are kept and a portion is missing. The repertoire holds approximately 180,000 clones, with 80% to 95% as singletons. This specimen was peripheral blood, taken 28 days after the second dose of the MenACWY control vaccine. The receptors derive from an adult who received the MenACWY meningococcal vaccine as a control. CDR3s include the opening cysteine and the closing phenylalanine or tryptophan. The order of the fields is V gene, J gene, clone size, D gene, CDR3 DNA, CDR3 protein. The D gene is left open where the match is weak. Clone size is stated in some rows and not others, as once, few, many or a class when expanded.

V: TRBV4-1; J: TRBJ2-3; size: .; D: .; DNA: TGCGCCAGCAGCTATGACTCGAACACAGATACGCAGTATTTT; CDR3: CASSYDSNTDTQYF
V: TRBV11-3; J: TRBJ1-1; size: once; D: .; DNA: TGTGCCAGCAGCTTTACGGGGCGAACTGAAGCTTTCTTT; CDR3: CASSFTGRTEAFF
V: TRBV2; J: TRBJ1-1; size: .; D: .; DNA: TGTGCCAGCAATAGCCAGGGCCTAATGAACACTGAAGCTTTCTTT; CDR3: CASNSQGLMNTEAFF
V: TRBV18; J: TRBJ1-2; size: .; D: .; DNA: TGTGCCAGCTCACCACGCAGGACGGACAACTATGGCTACACCTTC; CDR3: CASSPRRTDNYGYTF
V: TRBV7-2; J: TRBJ1-3; size: .; D: TRBD1; DNA: TGTGCCAGCAGCTCTCGACAGGGGACGATCTCTGGAAACACCATATATTTT; CDR3: CASSSRQGTISGNTIYF
V: TRBV11-3; J: TRBJ1-2; size: once; D: TRBD1; DNA: TGTGCCAGCAGCTTAGTACAGGGGAGAGGTTACTATGGCTACACCTTC; CDR3: CASSLVQGRGYYGYTF
V: TRBV9; J: TRBJ1-1; size: .; D: TRBD1; DNA: TGTGCCAGCAGCGTACTGGGACAGGGAGCTGAAGCTTTCTTT; CDR3: CASSVLGQGAEAFF
V: TRBV4-3; J: TRBJ2-1; size: .; D: TRBD2; DNA: TGCGCCAGCAGCCAAGACCCGAGCGGGGGGTCCTCCTACAATGAGCAGTTCTTC; CDR3: CASSQDPSGGSSYNEQFF
V: TRBV6-2/TRBV6-3; J: TRBJ1-5; size: .; D: .; DNA: TGTGCCAGCAGTTACTCGTCCACTTCTGGGCCCCAGCATTTT; CDR3: CASSYSSTSGPQHF
V: TRBV5-6; J: TRBJ2-7; size: few; D: TRBD1; DNA: TGTGCCAGCAGCTTGGGGACAGGGCCCCGGTCCTACGAGCAGTACTTC; CDR3: CASSLGTGPRSYEQYF
V: TRBV6-2/TRBV6-3; J: TRBJ1-2; size: .; D: .; DNA: TGTGCCAGCAGTTACACGGGGTCTAACTATGGCTACACCTTC; CDR3: CASSYTGSNYGYTF
V: TRBV11-3; J: TRBJ2-5; size: .; D: TRBD2; DNA: TGTGCCAGCAGCCTAGGCGGAGTCGGGGGGGCCCGAGAGACCCAGTACTTC; CDR3: CASSLGGVGGARETQYF
V: TRBV11-1; J: TRBJ1-1; size: .; D: .; DNA: TGTGCCAGCAGCTCACAGACAGTCATGAACACTGAAGCTTTCTTT; CDR3: CASSSQTVMNTEAFF
V: TRBV5-6; J: TRBJ1-5; size: .; D: .; DNA: TGTGCCAGCAGCTTGAATAGGCGCAATCAGCCCCAGCATTTT; CDR3: CASSLNRRNQPQHF
V: TRBV30; J: TRBJ1-4; size: .; D: .; DNA: TGTGCCTGGAAAGGGGTCATGGGGGGACCGCTGTTTTTT; CDR3: CAWKGVMGGPLFF
V: TRBV7-2; J: TRBJ1-3; size: .; D: .; DNA: TGTGCCAGCAGCTTAGGTGGGGGGCACTCTGGAAACACCATATATTTT; CDR3: CASSLGGGHSGNTIYF
V: TRBV5-4; J: TRBJ1-5; size: .; D: .; DNA: TGTGCCAGCAGCTTCCCGGGACCAAATCAGCCCCAGCATTTT; CDR3: CASSFPGPNQPQHF
V: TRBV11-2; J: TRBJ2-5; size: .; D: TRBD2; DNA: TGTGCCAGCAGCGCCCGGACTAGAGCTGAGACCCAGTACTTC; CDR3: CASSARTRAETQYF
V: TRBV2; J: TRBJ1-4; size: .; D: .; DNA: TGTGCCAGCAGTGATCGCGGTAATGAAAAACTGTTTTTT; CDR3: CASSDRGNEKLFF
V: TRBV6-5; J: TRBJ1-1; size: .; D: .; DNA: TGTGCCAGTGGACACTCGAGCACTGAAGCTTTCTTT; CDR3: CASGHSSTEAFF
V: TRBV19; J: TRBJ1-4; size: .; D: TRBD1; DNA: TGTGCCAGTACCCTAACAGGGGCGCCTGCAACTAATGAAAAACTGTTTTTT; CDR3: CASTLTGAPATNEKLFF
V: TRBV4-3; J: TRBJ2-2; size: .; D: .; DNA: TGCGCCAGCAGCCAAGGTGACAGTCCGACCGGGGAGCTGTTTTTT; CDR3: CASSQGDSPTGELFF
V: TRBV6-6; J: TRBJ2-7; size: .; D: TRBD1; DNA: TGTGCCAGCACCAACCAGGACAGGGGAGGTCACGAGCAGTACTTC; CDR3: CASTNQDRGGHEQYF
V: TRBV30; J: TRBJ1-5; size: .; D: .; DNA: TGTGCCTGGAGTGGCGGTAGCAATCAGCCCCAGCATTTT; CDR3: CAWSGGSNQPQHF